The rows below give T cell receptor beta chains drawn from one sample of a study of spatial heterogeneity in lung cancer. TCRdb ran MiXCR on the 5' RACE reads and lists one entry per CDR3 protein. The sample lists around 25,000 distinct CDR3 sequences, roughly 5.7% occurring once. The sequencing used PBMCs, collected at follow-up. Source of these receptors: a female donor with early-stage non-small cell lung cancer. The CDR3 runs from the conserved cysteine through the conserved F or W. D genes are given only for firm matches. Each size is how often the clone was seen (once, few, many) or a class if it is expanded.

V,J,size,D,DNA,CDR3
TRBV6-2/TRBV6-3,TRBJ2-1,many,TRBD2,TGTGCCAGCAGTCACCTTCATGGGGGGGATGAGCAGTTCTTC,CASSHLHGGDEQFF
TRBV7-8,TRBJ2-3,medium-sized,-,TGTGCCACCACCACCGGGCGGCAGTATTTT,CATTTGRQYF
TRBV20-1,TRBJ2-3,many,TRBD1,TGCAGTGCTGACCGGGACAGCTCAGATACGCAGTATTTT,CSADRDSSDTQYF
TRBV28,TRBJ2-1,few,-,TGTGCCAGCAGCCGTACCCCTAGCAATGAGCAGTTCTTC,CASSRTPSNEQFF
TRBV7-2,TRBJ2-4,many,TRBD1,TGTGCCAGCAGCTTATACCCGACAGGGGATGAGGGGAACATTCAGTACTTC,CASSLYPTGDEGNIQYF
TRBV6-5,TRBJ2-2,many,-,TGTGCCAGCAGTTACACGACCGGGGAGCTGTTTTTT,CASSYTTGELFF
TRBV10-3,TRBJ2-3,many,-,TGTGCCGCTAGTCCCCGGACAGATACGCAGTATTTT,CAASPRTDTQYF
TRBV7-2,TRBJ1-1,many,TRBD1,TGTGCCAGCAGCTACCCGACAGGGGCAACTGAAGCTTTCTTT,CASSYPTGATEAFF
TRBV2,TRBJ2-5,many,TRBD2,TGTGCCAGCAGTGGACTAGCTTCGGAGACCCAGTACTTC,CASSGLASETQYF
TRBV15,TRBJ2-3,many,-,TGTGCCACCAGCAGAGATCTAGGGGCGAGCACAGATACGCAGTATTTT,CATSRDLGASTDTQYF
TRBV24-1,TRBJ2-2,many,-,TGTGCCGCCGGTTCTGTCGCCGGGGAGCTGTTTTTT,CAAGSVAGELFF
TRBV6-2/TRBV6-3,TRBJ2-2,many,TRBD1,TGTGCCAGCAGACCACGGACAGGGGCGAACACCGGGGAGCTGTTTTTT,CASRPRTGANTGELFF
TRBV2,TRBJ2-3,many,-,TGTGCCAGCAGTGCCGGACAGCAGACAGATACGCAGTATTTT,CASSAGQQTDTQYF
TRBV28,TRBJ1-6,many,-,TGTGCCAGCACCCTCAGCGGGAATTCACCCCTCCACTTT,CASTLSGNSPLHF
TRBV28,TRBJ2-3,many,TRBD2,TGTGCCAGCCATACAGGGCTAGCGGGATTTGATACGCAGTATTTT,CASHTGLAGFDTQYF
TRBV9,TRBJ2-2,few,-,TGTGCCAGCAGCGTTCCACCGGACACCGGGGAGCTGTTTTTT,CASSVPPDTGELFF
TRBV4-3,TRBJ2-2,many,-,TGCGCCAGCAGCCAAGATTACGGGACAACGAACACCGGGGAGCTGTTTTTT,CASSQDYGTTNTGELFF
TRBV15,TRBJ1-1,many,-,TGTGCCACCAGCAGAGATCCCGGGACTGAAGCTTTCTTT,CATSRDPGTEAFF
TRBV12-3/TRBV12-4,TRBJ2-7,many,-,TGTGCCAGCAGCCCAGAGGGGGGGTCGGGAGCTTCCTACGAGCAGTACTTC,CASSPEGGSGASYEQYF
TRBV2,TRBJ1-5,many,-,TGTGCCAGCAAAGACAGCCACAGCCATCAGCCCCAGCATTTT,CASKDSHSHQPQHF